This T cell receptor beta chain is from a study of blood T cell repertoires in COVID-19. Study as a whole: Acute-phase and convalescent COVID-19 samples originated in the United States, Italy and Spain. T cells, B-cell-depleted T cells, or PBMCs provided the cDNA or gDNA that served as material.

Looked up from germline, CDR1 is SGHRS and CDR2 is YFSETQ. The CDR3 runs to 17 residues. V gave up 3 bases and J gave up 0 bases, with 13 bases separating them. Authors' analysis steps: Estimates of nucleated cell counts were drawn from the amplification of reference gene primers. Sequencing was performed with immunoSEQ multiplex PCR; in TCRdb, only in-frame clones are kept and a portion is missing. V and J calls and clone size follow that table, whereas D and trimming were derived from the DNA. There are approximately 250,000 clones in the sample; 70% to 90% occur only once, and about 4.5% lies in the top ten.

This sequence joins TRBV5-1 and TRBJ1-6, with D possibly being TRBD1 (5 bases). The TCR was taken from a man in his fifties or sixties who had recovered from COVID-19. The sample taken for sequencing was peripheral blood. CDR3 DNA sequence: TGCGCCAGCAGCTATGGACACTTCTCCTCCTATAATTCACCCCTCCACTTT. Protein product: CASSYGHFSSYNSPLHF.